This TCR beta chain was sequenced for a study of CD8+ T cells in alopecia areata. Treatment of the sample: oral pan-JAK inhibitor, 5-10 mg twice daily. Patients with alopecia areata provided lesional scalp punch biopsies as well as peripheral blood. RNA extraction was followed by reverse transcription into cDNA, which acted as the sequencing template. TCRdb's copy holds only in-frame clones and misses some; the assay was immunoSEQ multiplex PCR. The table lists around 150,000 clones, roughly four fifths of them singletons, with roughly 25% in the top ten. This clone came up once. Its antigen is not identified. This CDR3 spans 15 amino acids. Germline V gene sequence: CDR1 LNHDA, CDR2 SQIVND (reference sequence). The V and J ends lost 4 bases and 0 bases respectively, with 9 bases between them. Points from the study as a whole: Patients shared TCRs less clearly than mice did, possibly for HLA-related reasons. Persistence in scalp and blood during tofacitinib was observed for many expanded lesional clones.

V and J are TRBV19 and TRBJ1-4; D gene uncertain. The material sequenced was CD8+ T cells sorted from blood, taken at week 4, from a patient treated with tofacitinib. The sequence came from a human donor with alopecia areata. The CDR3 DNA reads TGTGCCAGTAGTACGGGAGTTGCAACTAATGAAAAACTGTTTTTT. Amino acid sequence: CASSTGVATNEKLFF.